This T cell receptor beta chain was documented in a study of beta chain features in type 1 diabetes. This clone was picked up a small number of times. What it binds is not known. Broader study findings: In type 1 diabetes patients, VDJ junctions had fewer insertions; deletions at these junctions were more frequent. Any HLA-type effect on TCRB rearrangement remained unresolved here.

Isolated RNA was reverse transcribed in full, so expressed TCRB transcripts were sequenced. Some clones are missing from TCRdb's copy, which holds only in-frame ones; the method was immunoSEQ multiplex PCR. Of 130,000 to 150,000 clones in the sample, about 50% are singletons; the top ten hold under 0.45%. CDR1 is DFQATT and CDR2 is SNEGSKA in the germline V gene (reference sequence). The ends were cut back, 3 bases at V and 6 bases at J, with 8 bases in the middle. This CDR3 region has 11 residues. Sequenced: Tregs from blood. The source of this sequence is a man younger than 35 in good health. The chain uses TRBV20-1 and TRBJ1-2; D might be TRBD1 (6 bases). The CDR3 here is CSARGGHGYTF. Here the CDR3 DNA reads TGCAGTGCTAGGGGGGGGCATGGCTACACCTTC.